This T cell receptor (beta chain) was found in a study of T cells after yellow fever vaccination. Overall study results and limits: Abundant clonotypes from the bulk population could contaminate FACS-sorted repertoires. Though it reached lower strength, the secondary response hit its peak faster, day 5 versus 15. Boosting was followed by the reappearance of most primary-vaccination clones (around 95% CD4, about 90% CD8).

The CDR3 has 18 residues. The V end was cut by 4 bases, the J end by 1 base, with 21 bases between. Universal primer sites and UMIs were introduced during 5'RACE template-switching synthesis of TCR cDNA. One entry per CDR3 protein, called by TCRdb with MiXCR from the 5' RACE reads. The table includes about 220,000 distinct CDR3 sequences, approximately 3.3% detected once. This clonotype has a count of ten or more. Its antigen is still unknown. The chain links TRBV12-3 or TRBV12-4 to TRBJ2-3; a possible D gene is TRBD2 (6 bases). The sequence came from a man aged 18 to 29 who received the YFV17D yellow fever vaccine. This specimen was CD4+ T cells sorted from PBMCs, taken 10 days after the yellow fever booster vaccination. The CDR3 DNA sequence: TGTGCCAGCAGTTCAGTCCGGGGGTCGGCTTGGGGCACAGATACGCAGTATTTT. The encoded protein is CASSSVRGSAWGTDTQYF.